This entry lists 20 T cell receptor beta chains sequenced from one sample in a study of T cells in Graves' hyperthyroidism and ophthalmopathy. TCR beta CDR3 regions were amplified from RNA transcripts. TCR CDR3 underwent first-round RT-PCR with the HTBI primer set. TCRdb re-derived calls from the multiplex PCR reads in MiXCR, one entry per CDR3 protein. Of hundreds of thousands of distinct CDR3 sequences in the sample, 15% to 19% are singletons; the top ten hold over 12%. The specimen was blood. These receptor sequences come from a woman between 18 and 30 years old with Graves' hyperthyroidism.

This sequence joins TRBV7-3 and TRBJ2-5; a possible D gene is TRBD1 (5 bases). The CDR3 length is 13 residues. Germline values: CDR1 SGHTA, CDR2 FQGTGA. The ends were cut back, 5 bases at V and 4 bases at J, with 11 bases in the middle. The CDR3 sequence is CASSPGQVETQYF. As DNA, the CDR3 is TGTGCCAGCAGCCCTGGACAAGTAGAGACCCAGTACTTC.

This clonotype was seen many times. This chain joins TRBV7-2 and TRBJ2-1; 11 nucleotides align to TRBD2. The CDR3 is 16 amino acids. Germline-derived CDR1 and CDR2 are SGHTA and FQGNSA. J gave up 10 bases and V 5 bases, and 13 bases lay outside the gene matches. The CDR3 DNA reads as TGTGCCAGCAGCGCGCCGGGACTAGCGGTAACGGGAGAGCAGTTCTTC. It specifies CASSAPGLAVTGEQFF.

The table lists this clonotype with many counts. The rearrangement uses TRBV5-1 and TRBJ2-1, with unresolved D. CDR1 is SGHRS, CDR2 YFSETQ, per germline. Trimming took 4 bases from V and 7 from J, leaving 21 bases between them. The CDR3 loop spans 16 amino acids. CDR3 amino acids: CASSPYRSGVANEQFF. CDR3 in DNA: TGCGCCAGCAGCCCCTATAGATCAGGAGTCGCTAATGAGCAGTTCTTC.

V gene TRBV19 combines with J gene TRBJ2-3; D possibly corresponds to TRBD1 (5 bases). The CDR3 is made up of 13 amino acids. Trimming left V 8 bases short and J 0 bases short, with 9 bases between. Germline V CDR1 and CDR2: LNHDA, SQIVND (reference sequence). CDR3 loop: CASRQSSTDTQYF. As DNA, the CDR3 is TGTGCCAGTCGACAGTCTAGCACAGATACGCAGTATTTT.

In its sample, this clonotype was seen many times. The V and J genes are TRBV6-2 or TRBV6-3 and TRBJ1-1; 10 bases are a match to TRBD1. J gave up 10 bases and V 2 bases, and 10 bases lay outside the gene matches. The length of the CDR3 is 15 residues. Germline CDR1 MNHEY, CDR2 SVGEGT. In DNA form, the CDR3 reads TGTGCCAGCAGTTACGGGACAGGGGTCACATTGCGAGCTTTCTTT. Protein product: CASSYGTGVTLRAFF.

This clonotype was observed many times. The rearrangement uses TRBV6-6 and TRBJ2-1, with D tentatively TRBD2 (7 bases). The CDR3 is made up of 19 amino acids. The germline CDR1 and CDR2 sequences are MNHNY and SVGAGI (reference sequence). Deletions cut 1 base from V and 3 bases from J, with 22 bases between. CDR3 nucleotides: TGTGCCAGCAGTTACTGGGGAGGGAGGGACAACCCTTTCTACAATGAGCAGTTCTTC. It is translated as CASSYWGGRDNPFYNEQFF.

In this sample, this clonotype turned up many times. The CDR3: CASSLGGQSGETQYF. The CDR3, as DNA: TGCGCCAGCAGCTTGGGAGGACAGTCAGGAGAGACCCAGTACTTC. This chain joins TRBV5-1 and TRBJ2-5, with TRBD1 as a possible D gene (6 bases). Trimming shortened V by 0 bases and J by 4 bases, and 13 bases separated the two germline ends. The germline V gene has CDR1 SGHRS and CDR2 YFSETQ. The CDR3 totals 15 residues.

This clonotype was detected ten times or more. The V gene is TRBV13, the J gene TRBJ1-1; D is unclear. This CDR3 comprises 13 residues. The V gene's germline CDR1 is PRHDT and CDR2 FYEKMQ (reference sequence). Trimming pared 7 bases from V and 0 bases from J, leaving 9 bases between. The CDR3 loop is CASKSKLNTEAFF. The CDR3 bases are TGTGCCAGCAAGTCGAAGTTGAACACTGAAGCTTTCTTT.

This clonotype has a handful of counts. V and J are TRBV7-2 and TRBJ1-2, with a weak D call TRBD1 (5 bases). Trimming removed 1 base at V and 7 bases at J, with 10 bases between. Germline lookup yields CDR1 SGHTA and CDR2 FQGNSA. The CDR3 totals 13 residues. CDR3 residues: CASSLVGAGGYTF. CDR3 DNA sequence: TGTGCCAGCAGCTTAGTAGGGGCAGGTGGCTACACCTTC.

The gene calls are TRBV27 and TRBJ2-1; D tentatively fits TRBD1 or TRBD2 (5 bases each). V lost 3 bases and J 2 bases, leaving 14 bases between the germline ends. The germline gives CDR1 MNHEY, CDR2 SMNVEV (reference sequence). This CDR3 is 16 amino acids long. For the CDR3, the DNA is TGTGCCAGCAGTTTGGCCGGGACCCGCCCCTACAATGAGCAGTTCTTC. This encodes CASSLAGTRPYNEQFF.

The sample holds many counts of this clonotype. The chain carries TRBV7-2 and TRBJ1-4; 7 nucleotides line up with TRBD1. The CDR3 runs 15 residues. Germline assignment: CDR1 SGHTA and CDR2 FQGNSA. V shed 6 bases, J shed 6 bases, and the junction held 10 bases outside the gene matches. This CDR3 reads CASSQTQGGYEKLFF. The CDR3 DNA is TGTGCCAGCAGTCAGACGCAGGGGGGATATGAAAAACTGTTTTTT.

The sample holds a few counts of this clonotype. One junction end does not reproduce the germline sequence, and a read error may be involved. The rearrangement uses TRBV10-3 and TRBJ2-7; 9 nucleotides match TRBD2. The CDR3 runs to 14 residues. Germline CDR1 is ENHRY and CDR2 is SYGVKD. The CDR3 DNA reads as TGTGCCATCAGTGAATCTAGCGGGGTATCGGGTAGTGACTTC. Amino acids: CAISESSGVSGSDF.

The chain combines TRBV5-1 with TRBJ2-5; 9 nucleotides align to TRBD1. Trimming cost V 6 bases and J 9 bases; bases outside gene matches: 9. The CDR3 spans 13 residues. Germline V CDR1 and CDR2: SGHRS, YFSETQ. CDR3 in DNA: TGCGCCAGCACCAGGGACAGGGCTATACCCCAGTACTTC. It codes for CASTRDRAIPQYF. The variable domain in full, with the rest retrieved from reference TRBV5-1 and TRBJ2-5, is KAGVTQTPRYLIKTRGQQVTLSCSPISGHRSVSWYQQTPGQGLQFLFEYFSETQRNKGNFPGRFSGRQFSNSRSEMNVSTLELGDSALYLCASTRDRAIPQYFGPGTRLLVL.

This clonotype was counted at least ten times. The gene calls are TRBV12-3 or TRBV12-4 and TRBJ1-5; D not resolved. V was shortened by 2 bases and J by 0 bases, with 8 bases between the two germline ends. The CDR3 length is 15 residues. The CDR3 nucleotides read TGTGCCAGCAGTTTAAAGGGTTATAGCAATCAGCCCCAGCATTTT. Translating it yields CASSLKGYSNQPQHF.

This clonotype came up a few times. V is TRBV5-1 and J is TRBJ1-5, with a weak D call TRBD1 (6 bases). The V end lost 0 bases, the J end lost 7 bases, and 14 bases lay between the germline ends. CDR1 is SGHRS, CDR2 YFSETQ, per germline. The CDR3 is made up of 15 amino acids. The CDR3 is CASSLGGALEQPQHF. The DNA of the CDR3 is TGCGCCAGCAGCTTGGGGGGGGCGCTGGAACAGCCCCAGCATTTT.

This chain uses TRBV4-2 with TRBJ1-1; tentatively, D is TRBD1 (5 bases). This CDR3 is 15 amino acids long. Germline V lookup: CDR1 LGHNA, CDR2 YNFKEQ. Trimming left V 6 bases short and J 5 bases short, with 19 bases between. CDR3 loop: CASSQDGRGITEAFF. CDR3 nucleotides: TGTGCCAGCAGTCAGGACGGGAGGGGAATTACTGAAGCTTTCTTT.

This clonotype was picked up many times. The V and J genes are TRBV10-1 and TRBJ2-3; 10 bases align to TRBD2. The J segment lost 7 bases and the V segment lost 8 bases, leaving 18 bases of the junction unmatched. Germline V gene sequence: CDR1 WNHNN, CDR2 SYGVQD (reference sequence). CDR3 length equals 17 residues. DNA for the CDR3: TGCGCCAGCCGCGAACACATCCTAGCGGGAGAGGAAAATACGCAGTATTTT. Translating it yields CASREHILAGEENTQYF.

This clonotype showed up just a few times. The V and J genes are TRBV27 and TRBJ2-7, with D maybe TRBD2 (6 bases). The CDR3 is made up of 14 amino acids. Germline loops: CDR1 MNHEY, CDR2 SMNVEV (reference sequence). V lost 4 bases and J 4 bases, leaving 14 bases between the germline ends. The CDR3 sequence is CASSSPGLEYEQYF. The CDR3 DNA sequence: TGTGCCAGCAGTTCACCGGGACTCGAGTACGAGCAGTACTTC.

This clonotype was seen a few times. This chain joins TRBV10-3 and TRBJ2-2, with D perhaps matching TRBD1 (5 bases). With the DNA end fitting TRBJ1-1 better, the J assignment may be wrong. CDR1 and CDR2 from the germline V gene are ENHRY and SYGVKD. CDR3 size: 11 residues. The CDR3 protein is CATGDYQGAFF. In nucleotides, the CDR3 is TGTGCCACCGGGGACTACCAGGGAGCTTTCTTT.

The chain is built from TRBV20-1 and TRBJ1-3; 8 bases match TRBD1. With 3 bases clipped from V and 8 bases from J, the junction kept 3 bases outside the gene matches. Per the germline V gene, CDR1 is DFQATT and CDR2 is SNEGSKA (reference sequence). The CDR3 runs to 12 residues. The CDR3 spells CSARTGVYTIYF. CDR3 DNA: TGCAGTGCTAGGACAGGGGTATACACCATATATTTT.